This T cell receptor (beta chain) was obtained from a study of cytomegalovirus exposure and HLA in healthy donors. For the study at large: Caucasian-associated ancestry cluster membership applied to about 77% of some 400 genotyped donors. Study findings and constraints: Looking again later, the authors saw that most CMV-associated TCR beta chains seemed HLA-restricted.

This clone was detected once. Its antigen is unidentified. Healthy bone marrow donors formed the donor group. This CDR3 is built from 15 residues. Germline CDR1 reads MDHEN; CDR2 reads SYDVKM. The V and J ends lost 5 bases and 9 bases, in that order; junction bases with no gene match: 11. PCR primers comprised 60 Vbeta and 13 Jbeta primers. Repertoires were generated with immunoSEQ multiplex PCR, while TCRdb's copy carries only in-frame clones and drops some. The table lists fewer than 250,000 clones, roughly four fifths of them singletons. J is TRBJ1-5 and V is TRBV28; 9 positions match TRBD1. Sequenced material: PBMCs. The TCR originated in a woman between 45 and 60 years old in good health and CMV-seropositive. CDR3 protein: CASSPQGAYERPQHF. Written as DNA, the CDR3 is TGTGCCAGCAGTCCACAGGGGGCCTACGAGCGGCCCCAGCATTTT.